Listed below are T cell receptor beta chains from one sample, sequenced in a study of T cell responses to AZD1222 COVID-19 vaccine. Only in-frame clones appear in the TCRdb table, and some are missing; sequencing was by immunoSEQ multiplex PCR. The table records under 80,000 clones, around 79% of them present only once. Source: peripheral blood, taken on day 0 of MenACWY control vaccination. These receptors were collected from an adult in good health. Both conserved end residues are part of each CDR3. Each record gives: clone size, D gene, V gene, J gene, CDR3 DNA, CDR3 protein. The D gene is left open where the match is weak. For some rows the clone size is stated as once, few or many, or as a class when expanded; others skip it.

size: .; D: TRBD2; V: TRBV5-1; J: TRBJ2-5; DNA: TGCGCCAGCAGCTCCACTAGCGGGGGGCCAGAGACCCAGTACTTC; CDR3: CASSSTSGGPETQYF
size: .; D: .; V: TRBV20-1; J: TRBJ1-5; DNA: TGCAGTGCTAGTCCAGGGAACGGGCCCCAGCATTTT; CDR3: CSASPGNGPQHF
size: .; D: TRBD1; V: TRBV6-1; J: TRBJ1-6; DNA: TGTGCCAGCAGTGAAGACAGGGGAAGGTCACCCCTCCACTTT; CDR3: CASSEDRGRSPLHF
size: .; D: .; V: TRBV2; J: TRBJ1-5; DNA: TGTGCCAGCAGTGCAGAGGATAGCAATCAGCCCCAGCATTTT; CDR3: CASSAEDSNQPQHF
size: .; D: TRBD1; V: TRBV5-1; J: TRBJ1-4; DNA: TGCGCCAGCAGCCTCGACGGACAGGGGGCGACGGAAAAACTGTTTTTT; CDR3: CASSLDGQGATEKLFF
size: .; D: .; V: TRBV30; J: TRBJ2-7; DNA: TGTGCCTGGGAAAGCACCGGGTCCTACGAGCAGTACTTC; CDR3: CAWESTGSYEQYF
size: .; D: .; V: TRBV6-6; J: TRBJ1-2; DNA: TGTGCCAGCAGGGATGGAAGGCAGTATGGCTACACCTTC; CDR3: CASRDGRQYGYTF
size: .; D: .; V: TRBV5-8; J: TRBJ1-6; DNA: TGTGCCAGCAGCTACCGGACAGTCCGTTATAATTCACCCCTCCACTTT; CDR3: CASSYRTVRYNSPLHF
size: .; D: .; V: TRBV29-1; J: TRBJ2-1; DNA: TGCAGCGTTGAACTTACTCGGGGACGGGGCGATGAGCAGTTCTTC; CDR3: CSVELTRGRGDEQFF
size: .; D: .; V: TRBV28; J: TRBJ1-1; DNA: TGTGCCAGCAGTTTTACTCAGAAGAACACTGAAGCTTTCTTT; CDR3: CASSFTQKNTEAFF
size: .; D: .; V: TRBV29-1; J: TRBJ2-2; DNA: TGCAGCGTGGACGACTTGAACACCGGGGAGCTGTTTTTT; CDR3: CSVDDLNTGELFF
size: .; D: .; V: TRBV3-1/TRBV3-2; J: TRBJ2-3; DNA: TGTGCCAGCAGCTTGAGCGTGGGGCAGGCAGATACGCAGTATTTT; CDR3: CASSLSVGQADTQYF
size: .; D: .; V: TRBV6-2/TRBV6-3; J: TRBJ2-3; DNA: TGTGCCAGCAGCCCAAAGCCCCCTAGCACAGATACGCAGTATTTT; CDR3: CASSPKPPSTDTQYF
size: .; D: TRBD1; V: TRBV6-2/TRBV6-3; J: TRBJ1-5; DNA: TGTGCCAGCAGTTACCCGCCCGACAGGGACTATCAGCCCCAGCATTTT; CDR3: CASSYPPDRDYQPQHF
size: .; D: .; V: TRBV5-4; J: TRBJ1-2; DNA: TGTGCCAGCAGCTTAAACAGTAACTATGGCTACACCTTC; CDR3: CASSLNSNYGYTF
size: few; D: .; V: TRBV5-1; J: TRBJ2-7; DNA: TGCGCCAGCAGCTTGGGGCGCCACGAGCAGTACTTC; CDR3: CASSLGRHEQYF
size: .; D: TRBD1; V: TRBV6-5; J: TRBJ2-7; DNA: TGTGCCAGCAGTCGGGACAGCCGATCTGGCGAGCAGTACTTC; CDR3: CASSRDSRSGEQYF
size: .; D: .; V: TRBV19; J: TRBJ2-6; DNA: TGTGCCAGTAGTATCCCAGGGCTTTCGGGGGCCAACGTCCTGACTTTC; CDR3: CASSIPGLSGANVLTF
size: .; D: .; V: TRBV5-5; J: TRBJ2-7; DNA: TGTGCCAGCAGCCCACACAGCGAGCAGTACTTC; CDR3: CASSPHSEQYF
size: .; D: TRBD1; V: TRBV5-3; J: TRBJ1-1; DNA: TGTGCCAGAAGCTTGGCTCGGACAGGGGTATCTGAAGCTTTCTTT; CDR3: CARSLARTGVSEAFF
size: few; D: .; V: TRBV5-1; J: TRBJ1-1; DNA: TGCGCCAGCAGCTCCCTTCCGGGACATCAGCGGACTGAAGCTTTCTTT; CDR3: CASSSLPGHQRTEAFF
size: .; D: .; V: TRBV4-3; J: TRBJ2-5; DNA: TGCGCCAGCAGCCAAGGGGCTAGGCAGCAAGAGACCCAGTACTTC; CDR3: CASSQGARQQETQYF
size: .; D: TRBD1; V: TRBV19; J: TRBJ1-2; DNA: TGTGCCAGTAAGGTAGGGACAGGGAACTATGGCTACACCTTC; CDR3: CASKVGTGNYGYTF
size: .; D: .; V: TRBV2; J: TRBJ2-5; DNA: TGTGCCAGCAGCGCGGGGGAGACCCAGTACTTC; CDR3: CASSAGETQYF
size: .; D: .; V: TRBV11-2; J: TRBJ2-3; DNA: TGTGCCAGCAGCCCCTTAACGTTGTCGACAGATACGCAGTATTTT; CDR3: CASSPLTLSTDTQYF
size: .; D: .; V: TRBV28; J: TRBJ1-4; DNA: TGTGCCAGCAGTTCACGTATCGAGGAAAAACTGTTTTTT; CDR3: CASSSRIEEKLFF
size: .; D: .; V: TRBV5-1; J: TRBJ1-1; DNA: TGCGCCAGCAGCTTGGGTCTGGGCGGGAACACTGAAGCTTTCTTT; CDR3: CASSLGLGGNTEAFF
size: .; D: .; V: TRBV27; J: TRBJ2-3; DNA: TGTGCCAGCAGCCAACATGGTTGGGCCTCCCGCGGTCCAGATACGCAGTATTTT; CDR3: CASSQHGWASRGPDTQYF
size: .; D: .; V: TRBV7-9; J: TRBJ1-6; DNA: TGTGCCAGCAGCTTAAGCCAGGGAAATTCACCCCTCCACTTT; CDR3: CASSLSQGNSPLHF
size: .; D: TRBD1; V: TRBV4-1; J: TRBJ1-1; DNA: TGCGCCAGCAGCCTCGCCGGGACAGGCCTGAACACTGAAGCTTTCTTT; CDR3: CASSLAGTGLNTEAFF
size: .; D: TRBD1; V: TRBV5-1; J: TRBJ2-7; DNA: TGCGCCAGCAGCTCAGGGGACAGTGTCTACGAGCAGTACTTC; CDR3: CASSSGDSVYEQYF
size: .; D: .; V: TRBV6-5; J: TRBJ2-5; DNA: TGTGCCAGCAGTACCTCACAGGGAAGCCAAGAGACCCAGTACTTC; CDR3: CASSTSQGSQETQYF